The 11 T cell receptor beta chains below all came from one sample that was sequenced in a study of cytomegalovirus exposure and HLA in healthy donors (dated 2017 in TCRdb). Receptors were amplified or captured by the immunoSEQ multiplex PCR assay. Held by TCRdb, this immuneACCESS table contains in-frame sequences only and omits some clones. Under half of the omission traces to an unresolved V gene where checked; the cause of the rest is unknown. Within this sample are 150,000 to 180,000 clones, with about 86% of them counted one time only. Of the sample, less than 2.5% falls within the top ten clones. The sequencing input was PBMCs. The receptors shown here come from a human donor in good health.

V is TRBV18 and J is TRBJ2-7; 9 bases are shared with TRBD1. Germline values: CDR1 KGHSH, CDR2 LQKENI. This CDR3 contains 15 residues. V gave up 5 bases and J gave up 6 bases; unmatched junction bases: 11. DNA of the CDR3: TGTGCCAGCTCAATTAAGGGACAGGGCCAGTCCGAGCAGTACTTC. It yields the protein CASSIKGQGQSEQYF.

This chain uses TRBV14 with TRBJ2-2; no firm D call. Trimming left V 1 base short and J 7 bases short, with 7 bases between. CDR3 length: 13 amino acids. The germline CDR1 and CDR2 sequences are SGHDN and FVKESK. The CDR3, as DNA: TGTGCCAGCAGCCAAGTCCTTCTCGGGGAGCTGTTTTTT. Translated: CASSQVLLGELFF.

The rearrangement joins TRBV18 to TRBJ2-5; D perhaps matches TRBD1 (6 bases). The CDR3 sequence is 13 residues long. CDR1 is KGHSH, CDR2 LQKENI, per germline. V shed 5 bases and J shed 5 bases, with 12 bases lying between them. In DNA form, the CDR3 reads TGTGCCAGCTCAGCCTACAGGGAGGAGACCCAGTACTTC. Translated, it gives CASSAYREETQYF.

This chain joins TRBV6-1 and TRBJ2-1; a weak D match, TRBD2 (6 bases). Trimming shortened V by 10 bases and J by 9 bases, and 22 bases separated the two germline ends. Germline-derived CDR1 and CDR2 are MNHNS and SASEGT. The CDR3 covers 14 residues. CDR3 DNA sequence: TGTGCCATCAAAGGGGCGGGGTCCGCGAGTGAGCAGTTCTTC. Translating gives CAIKGAGSASEQFF.

CDR3 residues: CASSSIVLGNEQFF. The DNA for the CDR3 is TGCGCCAGCAGTAGTATTGTGCTAGGCAATGAGCAGTTCTTC. V usage is TRBV5-1 and J usage is TRBJ2-1; D unresolved. Trimming removed 5 bases at V and 6 bases at J, with 15 bases between. The germline V gene has CDR1 SGHRS and CDR2 YFSETQ. The CDR3 is made up of 14 amino acids.

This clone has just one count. This chain's CDR3 is CASSFLGAGEKLFF. DNA for the CDR3: TGTGCCAGCAGTTTCTTAGGGGCCGGAGAAAAACTGTTTTTT. The chain combines TRBV27 with TRBJ1-4; tentatively, D is TRBD1 (5 bases). The germline CDR1 and CDR2 sequences are MNHEY and SMNVEV (reference sequence). CDR3 length: 14 amino acids. With 3 bases removed from V and 8 bases from J, the gap between germline ends came to 13 bases.

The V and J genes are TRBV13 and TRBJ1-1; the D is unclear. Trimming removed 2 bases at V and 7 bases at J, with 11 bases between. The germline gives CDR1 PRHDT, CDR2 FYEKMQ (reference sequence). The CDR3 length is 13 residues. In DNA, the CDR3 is TGTGCCAGCAGCTTATTATCCCTCGGTGAAGCTTTCTTT. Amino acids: CASSLLSLGEAFF.

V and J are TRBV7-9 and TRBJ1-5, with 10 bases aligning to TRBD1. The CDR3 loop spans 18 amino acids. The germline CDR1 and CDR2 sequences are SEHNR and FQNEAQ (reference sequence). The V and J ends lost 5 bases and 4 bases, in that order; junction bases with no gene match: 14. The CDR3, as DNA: TGTGCCAGCAGCCGGACCCTTGACAGGGGGCGATTGAATCAGCCCCAGCATTTT. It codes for CASSRTLDRGRLNQPQHF.

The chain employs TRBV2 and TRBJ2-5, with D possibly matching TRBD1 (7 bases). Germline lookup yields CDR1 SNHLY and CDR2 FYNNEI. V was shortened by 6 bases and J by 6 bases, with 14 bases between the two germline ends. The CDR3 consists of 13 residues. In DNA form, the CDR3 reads TGTGCCAGCAGGGGGCAGGGGGGAAAGACCCAGTACTTC. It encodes CASRGQGGKTQYF.

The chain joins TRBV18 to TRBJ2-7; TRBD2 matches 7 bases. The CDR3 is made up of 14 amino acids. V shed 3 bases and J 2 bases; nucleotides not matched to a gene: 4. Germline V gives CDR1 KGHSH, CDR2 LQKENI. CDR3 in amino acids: CASSPGGTTYEQYF. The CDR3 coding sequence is TGTGCCAGCTCACCTGGGGGGACTACCTACGAGCAGTACTTC.

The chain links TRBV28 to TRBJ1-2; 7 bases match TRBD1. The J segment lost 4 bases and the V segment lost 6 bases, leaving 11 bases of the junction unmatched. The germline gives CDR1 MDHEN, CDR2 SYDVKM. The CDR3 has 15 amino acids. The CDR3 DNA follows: TGTGCCAGCAGCGTCACGACCGGGACAGCCTATGGCTACACCTTC. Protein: CASSVTTGTAYGYTF.